This TCR beta chain was sequenced during a study of blood T cell repertoires in COVID-19. Study-wide context: Acute and convalescent COVID-19 samples came from the United States, Italy and Spain. In each case, the material was cDNA or gDNA derived from T cells, B-cell-depleted T cells, or PBMCs.

This CDR3 is 14 amino acids long. Germline V CDR1 and CDR2: SQVTM, ANQGSEA. J lost 0 bases, V lost 8 bases, and 8 bases had no gene match. Repertoires were generated with immunoSEQ multiplex PCR, while TCRdb's copy carries only in-frame clones and drops some. Here the sample spans around 270,000 clones, 65% to 85% being singletons. This clone appeared once. The sample was peripheral blood. The V call is TRBV29-1, the J call TRBJ2-3; 7 bases align to TRBD2. This TCR was recovered from a woman aged 35 to 49 who had recovered from COVID-19. CDR3 sequence: CSSPGGGSTDTQYF. In nucleotides, the CDR3 is TGCAGCTCCCCGGGCGGGGGAAGCACAGATACGCAGTATTTT.